These 30 T cell receptor beta chains came from one sample sequenced in a study of blood T cells in healthy people across ages. Primed by a sample-barcoded 5' primer and a J-beta primer mix, a second PCR proceeded for about 6 to 11 cycles. One entry per CDR3 protein, called by TCRdb with MiXCR from the 5' RACE reads. This sample has some 670,000 distinct CDR3 sequences, with under 65% found just once. The source material was blood. All receptors derive from a woman of 80 years or more in good health.

This clonotype has just a few counts. The chain carries TRBV7-9 and TRBJ1-3; 11 nucleotides line up with TRBD1. The length of the CDR3 is 18 residues. With 6 bases clipped from V and 6 bases from J, the junction kept 16 bases outside the gene matches. From germline, CDR1 is SEHNR and CDR2 FQNEAQ (reference sequence). DNA for the CDR3: TGTGCCAGCAGTTTACGAGGACCTGGACAGGGGGCCTTAAACACCATATATTTT. It is translated as CASSLRGPGQGALNTIYF. Supplemented by reference TRBV7-9 and TRBJ1-3, the full variable domain reads DTGVSQNPRHKITKRGQNVTFRCDPISEHNRLYWYRQTLGQGPEFLTYFQNEAQLEKSRLLSDRFSAERPKGSFSTLEIQRTEQGDSAMYLCASSLRGPGQGALNTIYFGEGSWLTVV.

In this sample, this clonotype turned up many times. V usage is TRBV7-9 and J usage is TRBJ2-3; 7 positions match TRBD1. V dropped 4 bases and J dropped 4; count of bases not matched to a gene: 5. Looked up from germline, CDR1 is SEHNR and CDR2 is FQNEAQ (reference sequence). This CDR3 has 14 amino acids. The CDR3: CASSSYDRADTQYF. In nucleotides, the CDR3 is TGTGCCAGCAGCTCGTACGACAGGGCAGATACGCAGTATTTT.

Worth noting for this clonotype: This may be a read error, as it is one base from a much larger clone. This chain connects TRBV12-3 or TRBV12-4 to TRBJ1-2; tentatively, D is TRBD1 (5 bases). V was cut by 1 base and J by 0 bases, with 12 bases left in between. This CDR3 is 16 amino acids long. The CDR3 sequence is CASSLGQLFTNYGYTF. CDR3 nucleotide sequence: TGTGCCAGCAGTTTAGGACAGCTATTTACTAACTATGGCTACACCTTC.

As for this clonotype: A much more abundant neighbour one base away suggests this may be a read error. The chain carries TRBV12-3 or TRBV12-4 and TRBJ2-1; TRBD2 is a possible D gene (5 bases). The end of the DNA is better explained by TRBJ2-7, so the J call may be wrong. This CDR3 has 16 amino acids. The CDR3 sequence: CASSPQSGYSYNEQYF. Here the CDR3 DNA reads TGTGCCAGCAGTCCCCAGAGCGGTTACTCCTACAATGAGCAGTACTTC.

This chain uses TRBV5-1 with TRBJ1-2; TRBD1 matches 7 bases. V lost 0 bases and J lost 8; bases outside the gene matches: 7. Germline CDR1 reads SGHRS; CDR2 reads YFSETQ. The CDR3 contains 14 residues. The CDR3: CASSLGGGSEGYTF. The CDR3, as DNA: TGCGCCAGCAGCTTGGGAGGGGGCTCGGAAGGCTACACCTTC.

The chain combines TRBV4-2 with TRBJ2-2, with D maybe TRBD2 (6 bases). Trimming took off 1 base at V and 0 bases at J, with 15 bases between the two ends. Germline values: CDR1 LGHNA, CDR2 YNFKEQ. This CDR3 spans 18 amino acids. This CDR3 is CASSQGSVASANTGELFF. The CDR3 bases are TGTGCCAGCAGCCAAGGGAGTGTGGCTAGCGCGAACACCGGGGAGCTGTTTTTT.

V usage is TRBV6-1 and J usage is TRBJ2-7, with a tentative D call TRBD1 (5 bases). The CDR3 extends over 15 amino acids. The germline V gene encodes CDR1 MNHNS and CDR2 SASEGT. V shed 1 base and J shed 4 bases, with 14 bases lying between them. The CDR3 sequence: CASSEVGDSFYEQYF. CDR3 DNA: TGTGCCAGCAGTGAAGTAGGCGACAGTTTTTACGAGCAGTACTTC.

This chain joins TRBV4-1 and TRBJ2-7; D may correspond to TRBD1 or TRBD2 (5 bases each). V shed 1 base and J shed 1 base, with 20 bases lying between them. Looked up from germline, CDR1 is MGHRA and CDR2 is YSYEKL. The CDR3 runs to 18 residues. CDR3 sequence reads: CASSQVRGELGRSYEQYF. CDR3 coding DNA: TGCGCCAGCAGCCAAGTAAGAGGGGAACTAGGGCGTTCCTACGAGCAGTACTTC.

This rearrangement joins TRBV6-5 to TRBJ2-1, with no clear D. The CDR3 spans 11 residues. Trimming removed 8 bases from V and 5 bases from J, with 7 bases in between. Germline values: CDR1 MNHEY, CDR2 SVGAGI. Here the CDR3 DNA reads TGTGCCAGCGGGCGGAACAATGAGCAGTTCTTC. Protein sequence: CASGRNNEQFF.

In its sample, this clonotype was seen a few times. V usage is TRBV7-3 and J usage is TRBJ1-1, with D uncertain. Germline assignment: CDR1 SGHTA and CDR2 FQGTGA. This CDR3 is 12 amino acids long. V lost 5 bases and J 5 bases, leaving 9 bases between the germline ends. CDR3 loop: CASSPDGTEAFF. In DNA, the CDR3 is TGTGCCAGCAGCCCGGACGGGACTGAAGCTTTCTTT. The complete variable domain, with remaining parts taken from reference TRBV7-3 and TRBJ1-1, reads GAGVSQTPSNKVTEKGKYVELRCDPISGHTALYWYRQSLGQGPEFLIYFQGTGAADDSGLPNDRFFAVRPEGSVSTLKIQRTERGDSAVYLCASSPDGTEAFFGQGTRLTVV.

This clonotype was detected ten times or more. The CDR3 here is CASLSLINEKLFF. The CDR3 DNA follows: TGTGCCAGCCTTTCACTAATTAATGAAAAACTGTTTTTT. The chain links TRBV28 to TRBJ1-4; the D is unclear. Trimming took off 8 bases at V and 4 bases at J, with 11 bases between the two ends. CDR1 and CDR2 from the germline V gene are MDHEN and SYDVKM. The CDR3 has 13 amino acids.

Note on this clonotype: This sequence may be a read error, since a much larger clone differs from it by one base. This chain connects TRBV9 to TRBJ2-7, with TRBD2 matching over 8 bases. The CDR3 contains 14 residues. Germline CDR1 SGDLS, CDR2 YYNGEE. The CDR3 region is CASSVGLASGQQHF. The CDR3 DNA is TGTGCCAGCAGCGTAGGACTAGCGAGTGGGCAGCAGCACTTC. Complete variable domain (other parts from reference TRBV9 and TRBJ2-7): DSGVTQTPKHLITATGQRVTLRCSPRSGDLSVYWYQQSLDQGLQFLIQYYNGEERAKGNILERFSAQQFPDLHSELNLSSLELGDSALYFCASSVGLASGQQHFGPGTRLTVT.

This clonotype has a count of ten or more. A much larger clone is a single base away; this may be a read error. V and J are TRBV6-5 and TRBJ2-5, with 9 bases identical to TRBD2. Germline V lookup: CDR1 MNHEY, CDR2 SVGAGI. The CDR3 contains 18 residues. The V segment lost 1 base and the J segment 11 bases; nucleotides outside the gene matches: 20. The CDR3 here is CASSYFINSGRNNDEQYF. CDR3 in DNA: TGTGCCAGCAGTTACTTTATCAACAGCGGGAGGAATAACGATGAGCAGTACTTC.

The table lists this clonotype with a few counts. V and J are TRBV7-9 and TRBJ1-1, with a tentative D call TRBD1 (6 bases). Trimming took 1 base from V and 8 from J, leaving 14 bases between them. Per germline, CDR1 SEHNR and CDR2 FQNEAQ (reference sequence). This CDR3 is 14 amino acids long. CDR3 region: CASSLGGLGGEAFF. The CDR3 nucleotides read TGTGCCAGCAGCTTAGGGGGGCTGGGGGGCGAAGCTTTCTTT.

The chain combines TRBV29-1 with TRBJ2-1, with D perhaps TRBD1 (6 bases). This CDR3 has 13 residues. With 7 bases removed from V and 3 bases from J, the gap between germline ends came to 13 bases. Germline values: CDR1 SQVTM, CDR2 ANQGSEA. The CDR3 loop reads CSGTGQYYNEQFF. Written as DNA, the CDR3 is TGCAGCGGAACGGGACAATACTACAATGAGCAGTTCTTC.

The CDR3 region has the DNA TGCGCCAGCAGCTTGGCCGTTGTCGAGCTACAAGAGACCCAGTACTTC. It codes for CASSLAVVELQETQYF. The rearrangement joins TRBV5-1 to TRBJ2-5; D unclear. Trimming shortened V by 0 bases and J by 2 bases, and 14 bases separated the two germline ends. CDR1 is SGHRS and CDR2 is YFSETQ in the germline V gene. The CDR3 spans 16 residues.

This clonotype was recorded at least ten times. V gene TRBV5-1 combines with J gene TRBJ2-5; D gene ambiguous. V dropped 2 bases and J dropped 3 bases, with 2 bases sitting between them. The CDR3 totals 11 residues. In germline, CDR1 is SGHRS, CDR2 YFSETQ. CDR3: CASSFEETQYF. Written as DNA, the CDR3 is TGCGCCAGCAGCTTTGAAGAGACCCAGTACTTC.

Ten or more counts support this clonotype. The chain employs TRBV3-1 and TRBJ2-1; TRBD2 matches at 13 bases. The CDR3 contains 15 residues. Germline V gene sequence: CDR1 LGHDT, CDR2 YNNKEL (reference sequence). V dropped 6 bases and J dropped 2; count of bases not matched to a gene: 1. The CDR3 spells CASRTSGRTYNEQFF. CDR3 DNA sequence: TGTGCCAGCAGGACTAGCGGGAGGACCTACAATGAGCAGTTCTTC.

The J gene is TRBJ2-3, the V gene TRBV12-3 or TRBV12-4, with TRBD2 matching over 7 bases. V lost 5 bases to trimming and J lost 3 bases; unmatched junction nucleotides: 5. The CDR3 spans 14 residues. The CDR3, as DNA: TGTGCCAGCAGTGACTGGGGGGGGACAGATACGCAGTATTTT. Translated, it gives CASSDWGGTDTQYF.

The chain combines TRBV28 with TRBJ2-1; unclear D gene. CDR1 is MDHEN and CDR2 is SYDVKM in the germline V gene. This CDR3 comprises 15 residues. Trimming stripped 1 base from V and 8 bases from J, with 15 bases between. The CDR3 reads CASSLSASSGDEQFF. The DNA of the CDR3 is TGTGCCAGCAGTTTATCCGCGTCATCAGGCGATGAGCAGTTCTTC.

In this sample, this clonotype turned up once. This sequence joins TRBV7-9 and TRBJ2-3; D remains ambiguous. The CDR3 has 14 residues. The germline CDR1 and CDR2 sequences are SEHNR and FQNEAQ (reference sequence). Trimming took off 5 bases at V and 5 bases at J, with 14 bases between the two ends. The CDR3 here is CASSPGPVQDTQYF. The CDR3 nucleotides are TGTGCCAGCAGCCCCGGGCCCGTTCAAGATACGCAGTATTTT. Based on the CDR3 plus reference TRBV7-9 and TRBJ2-3, the full variable domain is DTGVSQNPRHKITKRGQNVTFRCDPISEHNRLYWYRQTLGQGPEFLTYFQNEAQLEKSRLLSDRFSAERPKGSFSTLEIQRTEQGDSAMYLCASSPGPVQDTQYFGPGTRLTVL.

J is TRBJ1-4 and V is TRBV5-1; TRBD1 aligns across 11 bases. V shed 9 bases, J shed 7 bases, and the junction held 14 bases outside the gene matches. CDR3 length: 16 residues. Per the germline V gene, CDR1 is SGHRS and CDR2 is YFSETQ. In DNA, the CDR3 is TGCGCCAACACCCGGACAGGGGGCATGATAGGTGAAAAACTGTTTTTT. It codes for CANTRTGGMIGEKLFF. The full variable domain, rest sourced from reference TRBV5-1 and TRBJ1-4, is KAGVTQTPRYLIKTRGQQVTLSCSPISGHRSVSWYQQTPGQGLQFLFEYFSETQRNKGNFPGRFSGRQFSNSRSEMNVSTLELGDSALYLCANTRTGGMIGEKLFFGSGTQLSVL.

In this sample, this clonotype turned up a few times. The CDR3 protein is CASSLFVVGIPTDTQYF. In DNA, the CDR3 is TGTGCCAGCAGTTTATTCGTTGTAGGGATCCCCACAGATACGCAGTATTTT. V and J are TRBV12-3 or TRBV12-4 and TRBJ2-3; D gene ambiguous. This CDR3 region has 17 residues. Trimming pared 2 bases from V and 2 bases from J, leaving 17 bases between.

Many counts were recorded for this clonotype. The chain carries TRBV27 and TRBJ1-5; tentative D call: TRBD1 (6 bases). The germline CDR1 and CDR2 sequences are MNHEY and SMNVEV (reference sequence). The CDR3 covers 14 residues. The germline V and J ends were trimmed by 6 bases and 1 base, with 10 bases remaining between them. CDR3 sequence: CASREGGSNQPQHF. Written as DNA, the CDR3 is TGTGCCAGCAGAGAAGGGGGGAGCAATCAGCCCCAGCATTTT.

A remark on this clonotype: A much larger clone differs from this one at a single base, so this may be a read error. The rearrangement joins TRBV11-3 to TRBJ2-1; possible D gene TRBD2, 6 bases. The DNA end is a closer match to TRBJ2-7, so the J assignment may be wrong. The CDR3 sequence is 16 residues long. CDR1 and CDR2 from the germline V gene are SGHNT and YENEEA. The CDR3 region is CASSSRRGGENNEQYF. The CDR3 DNA follows: TGTGCCAGCAGCTCACGGAGGGGTGGGGAAAACAATGAGCAGTACTTC.

A remark on this clonotype: A much larger clone lies a single base off, so this may be a read error. The V and J genes are TRBV20-1 and TRBJ2-4; D possibly corresponds to TRBD2 (7 bases). Looked up from germline, CDR1 is DFQATT and CDR2 is SNEGSKA (reference sequence). Trimming stripped 3 bases from V and 2 bases from J, with 20 bases between. CDR3 size: 17 residues. The CDR3 protein is CSASGEGGVSSKNIQYF. CDR3 coding DNA: TGCAGTGCTAGCGGGGAGGGGGGAGTGTCGTCCAAAAACATTCAGTACTTC.

In its sample, this clonotype was seen a few times. This chain connects TRBV30 to TRBJ2-1; D is perhaps TRBD1 (6 bases). V was clipped by 1 base and J by 5 bases, with 12 bases between them. The CDR3 consists of 14 residues. Germline CDR1 is GTSNPN and CDR2 is SVGIG (reference sequence). CDR3 nucleotides: TGTGCCTGGAGTGCAGGGGCTGCGAACAATGAGCAGTTCTTC. Its protein is CAWSAGAANNEQFF.

This clonotype was picked up a small number of times. The rearrangement uses TRBV7-9 and TRBJ1-1; tentatively, D is TRBD1 (6 bases). The CDR3 totals 12 residues. Germline CDR1 and CDR2: SEHNR and FQNEAQ (reference sequence). Trimming took off 3 bases at V and 8 bases at J, with 10 bases between the two ends. CDR3 DNA: TGTGCCAGCAGCTTCACAGGGACCGAAGCTTTCTTT. As protein: CASSFTGTEAFF.

Note on this clonotype: A read error may account for a junction end that differs from germline. The chain combines TRBV3-1 with TRBJ2-2, with D uncertain. The CDR3 covers 15 residues. Germline CDR1 reads LGHDT; CDR2 reads YNNKEL (reference sequence). CDR3 sequence reads: CAGSQDWKATGELFF. The CDR3 region has the DNA TGTGCCGGCAGCCAAGATTGGAAGGCGACCGGGGAGCTGTTTTTT.

This chain joins TRBV9 and TRBJ2-1; D unclear. Germline V CDR1 and CDR2: SGDLS, YYNGEE. V was cut by 3 bases and J by 2 bases, with 12 bases left in between. The CDR3 spans 15 residues. The CDR3 DNA follows: TGTGCCAGCAGCGAAGTGACCAATGCCTACAATGAGCAGTTCTTC. Translating it yields CASSEVTNAYNEQFF.